This T cell receptor (beta chain) emerged from a study of T cells in Graves' hyperthyroidism and ophthalmopathy. CDR1 is MNHEY and CDR2 is SMNVEV in the germline V gene (reference sequence). This CDR3 is built from 14 residues. V was pared by 8 bases and J by 6 bases, with 16 bases between. This clonotype has just a few counts. Regions amplified from RNA transcripts were the TCR beta CDR3 regions. First-round RT-PCR with HTBI primers amplified the TCR CDR3 region. Each CDR3 protein is one row after TCRdb ran MiXCR on the multiplex PCR reads. Altogether more than 500,000 distinct CDR3 sequences are present, 15% to 20% being singletons, with the ten largest covering 3.5% to 4%.

The chain joins TRBV27 to TRBJ1-4, with D maybe TRBD1 (5 bases). The receptor was isolated from a woman aged 30 to 39 with Graves' hyperthyroidism. The specimen sequenced was blood. The chain's CDR3 is CASRRTWNHEKLFF. The CDR3 nucleotides read TGTGCCAGCCGAAGGACATGGAACCATGAAAAACTGTTTTTT. Full variable domain (outside the CDR3, taken from reference TRBV27 and TRBJ1-4): EAQVTQNPRYLITVTGKKLTVTCSQNMNHEYMSWYRQDPGLGLRQIYYSMNVEVTDKGDVPEGYKVSRKEKRNFPLILESPSPNQTSLYFCASRRTWNHEKLFFGSGTQLSVL.